These 30 T cell receptor beta chains originate from one sample sequenced in a study of post-analysis software for immune sequencing data. Antigens for these TCRs are unknown. Study findings and constraints: Relative to controls, patients had about 5 TRBV segments at higher frequency, with TRBV5-6, TRBV5-1 and TRBV20-1 among these.

Unique molecular identifiers were present in the TCR beta cDNA libraries. MiXCR was run by TCRdb on the PCR reads, yielding one entry per CDR3 protein. This table has about 680,000 distinct CDR3 sequences, roughly three fifths appearing once. Sequencing was carried out using blood. The receptors derive from a girl aged 2-10 years with multiple sclerosis.

The genes are TRBV18 and TRBJ2-7; 10 bases are shared with TRBD1. The V gene end was trimmed by 2 bases and the J gene end by 3 bases; junction bases not matched to a gene: 4. The germline V gene has CDR1 KGHSH and CDR2 LQKENI. The CDR3 length is 15 residues. CDR3: CASSPGTGEVYEQYF. CDR3 in DNA: TGTGCCAGCTCACCAGGGACAGGGGAAGTCTACGAGCAGTACTTC.

The chain recombines TRBV12-3 or TRBV12-4 with TRBJ2-2; 8 bases agree with TRBD1. Unmatched junction bases numbered 4, after V lost 3 bases and J lost 7 bases. CDR3 length: 14 residues. Here the CDR3 reads CASSFQGAIGELFF. As DNA, the CDR3 is TGTGCCAGCAGTTTCCAGGGGGCGATCGGGGAGCTGTTTTTT.

This chain uses TRBV4-1 with TRBJ2-5; D not resolved. There are 15 residues in the CDR3. The V gene lost 0 bases and the J gene lost 5 bases, with 13 bases spanning the gap. The germline CDR1 and CDR2 sequences are MGHRA and YSYEKL. The CDR3 protein is CASSQEPPPSETQYF. In nucleotides, the CDR3 is TGCGCCAGCAGCCAAGAACCGCCCCCGTCGGAGACCCAGTACTTC.

This clonotype was observed once. The V and J genes are TRBV27 and TRBJ1-1; 8 bases match TRBD1. Germline CDR1 reads MNHEY; CDR2 reads SMNVEV (reference sequence). CDR3 length equals 14 residues. Losses at the gene ends were 3 bases for V and 5 bases for J; bases not matched to a gene: 5. In DNA form, the CDR3 reads TGTGCCAGCAGTTTGGGCAGGGGGCGGACTGAAGCTTTCTTT. Its protein product is CASSLGRGRTEAFF.

In DNA, the CDR3 is TGTGCCAGCAGCCTGGGGGAGGGGTTTGCCAAAAACATTCAGTACTTC. The encoded protein is CASSLGEGFAKNIQYF. The chain is built from TRBV14 and TRBJ2-4; 7 positions agree with TRBD2. In germline, CDR1 is SGHDN, CDR2 FVKESK. J was trimmed by 1 base and V by 4 bases; bases with no gene match: 7. The CDR3 contains 16 residues.

The chain is built from TRBV5-1 and TRBJ2-1; TRBD2 matches 11 bases. This CDR3 is 17 amino acids long. V dropped 5 bases and J dropped 4; count of bases not matched to a gene: 11. The germline gives CDR1 SGHRS, CDR2 YFSETQ. The CDR3 DNA follows: TGCGCCAGCAGTTCTACTTTGACTAGCGGGGTATACAATGAGCAGTTCTTC. Amino acids: CASSSTLTSGVYNEQFF.

The V gene is TRBV4-2, the J gene TRBJ1-2; TRBD1 might be the D (5 bases). Between the trimmed V and J ends, which lost 4 bases and 6 bases, there was a span of 18 bases. CDR1 and CDR2 (germline): LGHNA, YNFKEQ. The CDR3 extends over 15 amino acids. The CDR3 DNA sequence: TGTGCCAGCAGCCCGGATCTAGGGGTTGGAAATGGCTACACCTTC. It translates to CASSPDLGVGNGYTF.

This clonotype was detected only a few times. This chain links TRBV7-9 with TRBJ2-5; D possibly uses TRBD1 or TRBD2 (5 bases each). The J call may not be correct, given that the DNA end is closer to TRBJ2-7. This CDR3 is 15 amino acids long. Per the germline V gene, CDR1 is SEHNR and CDR2 is FQNEAQ (reference sequence). The CDR3 loop reads CASSSSPTGQNEQYF. The CDR3 DNA is TGTGCCAGCAGCTCCTCTCCGACGGGGCAGAACGAGCAGTACTTC.

The chain recombines TRBV20-1 with TRBJ2-5; D remains ambiguous. The end of the DNA aligns better with TRBJ2-7, so the J call may be wrong. The CDR3 has 16 amino acids. Looked up from germline, CDR1 is DFQATT and CDR2 is SNEGSKA (reference sequence). CDR3 amino acids: CSARDRSAPRLYEQYF. CDR3 in DNA: TGCAGTGCTAGAGATCGCAGCGCACCAAGATTATACGAGCAGTACTTC.

The chain combines TRBV20-1 with TRBJ2-3; no clear D. The CDR3 consists of 14 residues. Germline-derived CDR1 and CDR2 are DFQATT and SNEGSKA (reference sequence). Trimming removed 3 bases from V and 4 bases from J, with 14 bases in between. The CDR3 reads CSASLPSHSDTQYF. The CDR3 DNA sequence: TGCAGTGCTAGTCTCCCGTCCCACTCAGATACGCAGTATTTT.

The rearrangement links TRBV29-1 to TRBJ2-4; TRBD2 agrees at 7 bases. V lost 4 bases and J lost 8; bases outside the gene matches: 5. The CDR3 contains 12 residues. Germline values: CDR1 SQVTM, CDR2 ANQGSEA. The CDR3 DNA sequence: TGCAGCGTTGTGTTCCGGGGGGACATTCAGTACTTC. Its translation: CSVVFRGDIQYF.

The rearrangement joins TRBV4-2 to TRBJ2-3; D remains ambiguous. Germline V gives CDR1 LGHNA, CDR2 YNFKEQ. The CDR3 is made up of 14 amino acids. Trimming took 5 bases from V and 2 from J, leaving 11 bases between them. CDR3 DNA sequence: TGTGCCAGCAGCGGCAGAGGTGACACAGATACGCAGTATTTT. Its protein is CASSGRGDTDTQYF.

The V and J genes are TRBV12-3 or TRBV12-4 and TRBJ2-3; D not certain. The V end was cut by 5 bases, the J end by 7 bases, with 13 bases between. CDR3 length: 13 residues. CDR3 protein: CASSKPVANTQYF. The CDR3 DNA is TGTGCCAGCAGTAAACCCGTCGCTAATACGCAGTATTTT.

The chain combines TRBV7-2 with TRBJ2-1; D is perhaps TRBD2 (6 bases). V lost 8 bases to trimming and J lost 2 bases, with 22 bases between them. CDR1 and CDR2 from the germline V gene are SGHTA and FQGNSA. The CDR3 loop spans 17 amino acids. CDR3 sequence (DNA): TGTGCCAGCGGCTCCTACGGGAGAGGGCGCCCCTACAATGAGCAGTTCTTC. Translating gives CASGSYGRGRPYNEQFF.

V is TRBV12-3 or TRBV12-4 and J is TRBJ2-4, with D tentatively TRBD1 or TRBD2 (7 bases each). Trimming took 5 bases from V and 9 from J, leaving 14 bases between them. The CDR3 totals 13 residues. The CDR3 coding sequence is TGTGCCAGCAGTCCAGGGGGGGGGATCATTCAGTACTTC. Encoded protein: CASSPGGGIIQYF.

The CDR3 sequence is CASSSGLAGGPVSYEQYF. CDR3 coding DNA: TGCGCCAGCAGTTCCGGACTAGCGGGAGGGCCAGTGTCCTACGAGCAGTACTTC. The V call is TRBV5-1, the J call TRBJ2-7; 15 bases are a match to TRBD2. Germline lookup yields CDR1 SGHRS and CDR2 YFSETQ. The V gene end was trimmed by 5 bases and the J gene end by 1 base; junction bases not matched to a gene: 10. CDR3 length equals 18 residues.

The J gene is TRBJ1-2, the V gene TRBV12-3 or TRBV12-4, with D unresolved. Deletions cut 5 bases from V and 13 bases from J, with 26 bases between. CDR3 size: 15 residues. Written as DNA, the CDR3 is TGTGCCAGCAGTCGTCCGACGGGAGGTCTATTGGTTCGCACCTTC. Translation: CASSRPTGGLLVRTF.

V gene TRBV29-1 combines with J gene TRBJ2-2, with D perhaps TRBD2 (7 bases). Trimming shortened V by 4 bases and J by 4 bases, and 16 bases separated the two germline ends. CDR3 length: 15 amino acids. The V gene's germline CDR1 is SQVTM and CDR2 ANQGSEA. The CDR3 sequence is CSVAAGAAVTGELFF. The CDR3 DNA is TGCAGCGTTGCCGCGGGGGCTGCGGTCACCGGGGAGCTGTTTTTT.

Here the CDR3 reads CASSETGNTEAFF. The DNA of the CDR3 is TGTGCCAGCAGTGAAACAGGGAACACTGAAGCTTTCTTT. The rearrangement joins TRBV6-5 to TRBJ1-1, with D possibly TRBD1 on 5 matching bases. The CDR3 is 13 amino acids. Trimming took off 5 bases at V and 1 base at J, with 8 bases between the two ends. The germline CDR1 and CDR2 sequences are MNHEY and SVGAGI.

This clonotype was seen repeatedly, ten times or more. Its ends do not fully match the called genes, so a read error is possible. This chain links TRBV5-1 with TRBJ2-3; D not certain. The CDR3 totals 14 residues. Looked up from germline, CDR1 is SGHRS and CDR2 is YFSETQ. The CDR3 nucleotides read TGTGCCAGCAGCTTAGTGGGTAGCACAGATACGCAGTATTTT. The encoded protein is CASSLVGSTDTQYF.

In its sample, this clonotype was seen a few times. The rearrangement links TRBV6-5 to TRBJ2-7, with D unclear. The CDR3 runs 15 residues. Trimming took 0 bases from V and 1 from J, leaving 10 bases between them. The germline V gene encodes CDR1 MNHEY and CDR2 SVGAGI. The CDR3 sequence: CASSYSWTLSYEQYF. CDR3 bases: TGTGCCAGCAGTTACTCTTGGACCCTTTCCTACGAGCAGTACTTC.

This chain connects TRBV7-2 to TRBJ2-5; possible D gene TRBD2, 5 bases. V lost 5 bases and J 4 bases, leaving 17 bases between the germline ends. This CDR3 spans 15 amino acids. Germline V gene lookup returns CDR1 SGHTA and CDR2 FQGNSA. Here the CDR3 DNA reads TGTGCCAGCAGCCTCCTACGGGAAAATGGAGAGACCCAGTACTTC. This sequence encodes CASSLLRENGETQYF. Full variable domain (missing parts from reference TRBV7-2 and TRBJ2-5): GAGVSQSPSNKVTEKGKDVELRCDPISGHTALYWYRQSLGQGLEFLIYFQGNSAPDKSGLPSDRFSAERTGGSVSTLTIQRTQQEDSAVYLCASSLLRENGETQYFGPGTRLLVL.

This chain connects TRBV20-1 to TRBJ2-7, with 7 bases identical to TRBD1. This CDR3 spans 13 amino acids. The germline CDR1 and CDR2 sequences are DFQATT and SNEGSKA (reference sequence). V lost 2 bases, J lost 5 bases, and 6 bases stayed unmatched. CDR3 sequence: CSARRGGVDEQYF. CDR3 DNA sequence: TGCAGTGCTAGAAGAGGGGGCGTCGACGAGCAGTACTTC.

The gene calls are TRBV5-1 and TRBJ2-7; D unresolved. Matching the DNA end better, TRBJ2-1 makes the J call doubtful. The CDR3 extends over 13 amino acids. Germline lookup yields CDR1 SGHRS and CDR2 YFSETQ. CDR3 residues: CASSYATTNEQFF. CDR3 nucleotides: TGCGCCAGCAGCTACGCGACAACGAATGAGCAGTTCTTC.

This clonotype has a handful of counts. The chain combines TRBV7-9 with TRBJ1-1, with a weak D call TRBD1 (5 bases). Trimming took 5 bases from V and 0 from J, leaving 16 bases between them. The CDR3 length is 16 residues. CDR1 and CDR2 from the germline V gene are SEHNR and FQNEAQ (reference sequence). DNA for the CDR3: TGTGCCAGCAGCCCCCGGGACGCGGGGATGAACACTGAAGCTTTCTTT. This translates into CASSPRDAGMNTEAFF.

This rearrangement joins TRBV7-3 to TRBJ2-2; 7 bases align to TRBD1. V trimming: 5 bases; J trimming: 5 bases; junction bases outside the gene matches: 5. The germline V gene encodes CDR1 SGHTA and CDR2 FQGTGA. There are 14 residues in the CDR3. CDR3 sequence reads: CASSKTGETGELFF. As DNA, the CDR3 is TGTGCCAGCAGCAAAACAGGGGAAACCGGGGAGCTGTTTTTT.

This clonotype was counted only a few times. The chain is built from TRBV12-3 or TRBV12-4 and TRBJ1-2; 9 nucleotides line up with TRBD1. The CDR3 runs to 14 residues. V shed 4 bases, J shed 5 bases, and the junction held 5 bases outside the gene matches. For the CDR3, the DNA is TGTGCCAGCAGTTCATCGGGACAGGGTTATGGCTACACCTTC. It codes for CASSSSGQGYGYTF.

The chain employs TRBV9 and TRBJ2-5, with D possibly matching TRBD2 (6 bases). Trimming removed 0 bases at V and 4 bases at J, with 7 bases between. This CDR3 is 13 amino acids long. Looked up from germline, CDR1 is SGDLS and CDR2 is YYNGEE. CDR3 residues: CASSVVGGETQYF. The DNA for the CDR3 is TGTGCCAGCAGCGTAGTGGGAGGAGAGACCCAGTACTTC.

V usage is TRBV12-3 or TRBV12-4 and J usage is TRBJ1-1; 9 bases line up with TRBD1. V shed 10 bases, J shed 7 bases, and the junction held 7 bases outside the gene matches. The CDR3 runs 12 residues. The CDR3 DNA is TGTGCCACCAAGACAGGGGGGGTTGAAGCTTTCTTT. Translation: CATKTGGVEAFF.

This clonotype was seen a handful of times. This sequence joins TRBV6-1 and TRBJ2-3, with 10 positions matching TRBD2. CDR1 MNHNS and CDR2 SASEGT come from the germline V gene. After removal of 7 bases from V and 1 base from J, the junction contained 8 bases not matched to a gene. The CDR3 consists of 16 residues. The CDR3: CASTRGLAVRTDTQYF. Written as DNA, the CDR3 is TGTGCCAGCACTCGAGGACTAGCGGTCCGCACAGATACGCAGTATTTT.